This is a list of T cell receptor beta chains from one sample in a study of early T cells in non-severe SARS-CoV-2 infection. TCRdb ran MiXCR on the 5' RACE reads and lists one entry per CDR3 protein. Of some 67,000 distinct CDR3 sequences detected, approximately 15% appear once; the ten largest clones hold about 14%. Material for sequencing was whole blood. These receptors were taken from an adult who was a healthcare worker with PCR-confirmed SARS-CoV-2 infection or an uninfected control (not recorded which). Both conserved end residues are part of each CDR3. The D gene is left open where the match is weak. Where a row states a size, it is once, few, many or the class of an expanded clone; other rows omit it.

v_call: TRBV7-3; d_call: TRBD1; j_call: TRBJ1-2; clone_size: once; cdr3_nt: TGTGCCAGCAGCCCAGGAGGCAGGGGACAGGATGGCTACACCTTC; cdr3_aa: CASSPGGRGQDGYTF
v_call: TRBV30; d_call: -; j_call: TRBJ2-1; clone_size: -; cdr3_nt: TGTGCCTGGATTCGGACCTCAAACAGCAATGAGCAGTTCTTC; cdr3_aa: CAWIRTSNSNEQFF
v_call: TRBV11-2; d_call: -; j_call: TRBJ2-5; clone_size: few; cdr3_nt: TGTGCCAGCAGCCCCTCCCGTCTGACAGGTCAAGAGACCCAGTACTTC; cdr3_aa: CASSPSRLTGQETQYF
v_call: TRBV29-1; d_call: -; j_call: TRBJ1-5; clone_size: few; cdr3_nt: TGCAGCGCTGGGACCGTGGGAATTAGCAATCAGCCCCAGCATTTT; cdr3_aa: CSAGTVGISNQPQHF
v_call: TRBV7-6; d_call: -; j_call: TRBJ1-1; clone_size: -; cdr3_nt: TGTGCCAGCAGCCCCCCAGGGGTTCCTGCTTTCTTT; cdr3_aa: CASSPPGVPAFF
v_call: TRBV5-4; d_call: -; j_call: TRBJ2-4; clone_size: -; cdr3_nt: TGTGCCAGCAGCCCGGACGCAGGTGGATCAAACATTCAGTACTTC; cdr3_aa: CASSPDAGGSNIQYF
v_call: TRBV20-1; d_call: -; j_call: TRBJ1-1; clone_size: many; cdr3_nt: TGCAGTGCTAGCGCATTTGGGGGCGGGACTGAAGCTTTCTTT; cdr3_aa: CSASAFGGGTEAFF
v_call: TRBV4-1; d_call: -; j_call: TRBJ1-3; clone_size: many; cdr3_nt: TGCGCCAGCAGCCCTACTTGGGGCAGGGAGGCGAACACCATATATTTT; cdr3_aa: CASSPTWGREANTIYF
v_call: TRBV11-3; d_call: -; j_call: TRBJ1-2; clone_size: -; cdr3_nt: TGTGCCAGCAGCCAGTATAGAGTAGCTAACTATGGCTACACCTTC; cdr3_aa: CASSQYRVANYGYTF
v_call: TRBV29-1; d_call: -; j_call: TRBJ1-1; clone_size: -; cdr3_nt: TGCAGCGCCCTGGACGAGAACACTGAAGCTTTCTTT; cdr3_aa: CSALDENTEAFF
v_call: TRBV5-6; d_call: -; j_call: TRBJ2-1; clone_size: few; cdr3_nt: TGTGCCAGCAGCCCCATCTCGGGCAATGAGCAGTTCTTC; cdr3_aa: CASSPISGNEQFF
v_call: TRBV5-1; d_call: TRBD1; j_call: TRBJ1-1; clone_size: -; cdr3_nt: TGCGCCAGCAGCGTCCCAGGGGGGGCGAACACTGAAGCTTTCTTT; cdr3_aa: CASSVPGGANTEAFF
v_call: TRBV7-3; d_call: TRBD1; j_call: TRBJ2-5; clone_size: few; cdr3_nt: TGTGCCAGCAGCCCATACTGGACAGGGGAAGAAGAGACCCAGTACTTC; cdr3_aa: CASSPYWTGEEETQYF
v_call: TRBV11-2; d_call: -; j_call: TRBJ2-7; clone_size: -; cdr3_nt: TGTGCCAGCAGCACCTACAGGCGCTCTGAGAACGAGCAGTACTTC; cdr3_aa: CASSTYRRSENEQYF
v_call: TRBV19; d_call: -; j_call: TRBJ1-5; clone_size: few; cdr3_nt: TGTGCCAGTAACTACCGGGCCGGGGAAGGGCCCCAGCATTTT; cdr3_aa: CASNYRAGEGPQHF
v_call: TRBV18; d_call: -; j_call: TRBJ1-1; clone_size: -; cdr3_nt: TGTGCCAGTTCTCCACTGGCGAGGGGGAGCATGAACACTGAAGCTTTCTTT; cdr3_aa: CASSPLARGSMNTEAFF
v_call: TRBV29-1; d_call: -; j_call: TRBJ1-4; clone_size: -; cdr3_nt: TGCAGCGTTGAAGAGCGCAGAGGTGAAAAACTGTTTTTT; cdr3_aa: CSVEERRGEKLFF
v_call: TRBV28; d_call: -; j_call: TRBJ2-3; clone_size: -; cdr3_nt: TGTGCCAGCAGGTTAAAAGATACGCAGTATTTT; cdr3_aa: CASRLKDTQYF
v_call: TRBV5-1; d_call: -; j_call: TRBJ2-7; clone_size: -; cdr3_nt: TGCGCCAGCAGTTCTGGAGCCGGTTACGAGCAGTACTTC; cdr3_aa: CASSSGAGYEQYF
v_call: TRBV11-1; d_call: -; j_call: TRBJ2-3; clone_size: -; cdr3_nt: TGTGCCAGCAGCTTCGCGGGGACCCCGGATGGAAGTAGCACAGATACGCAGTATTTT; cdr3_aa: CASSFAGTPDGSSTDTQYF
v_call: TRBV11-2; d_call: -; j_call: TRBJ1-1; clone_size: many; cdr3_nt: TGTGCCAGCAGCTTAAGAGTCGGGGAAGCTTTCTTT; cdr3_aa: CASSLRVGEAFF
v_call: TRBV2; d_call: TRBD2; j_call: TRBJ2-4; clone_size: -; cdr3_nt: TGTGCCAGCAGCGGGACTAGCGGCCAGTACTTC; cdr3_aa: CASSGTSGQYF
v_call: TRBV20-1; d_call: -; j_call: TRBJ1-2; clone_size: -; cdr3_nt: TGCAGTGCCGAGGACAGAATGATAGGGTATGGCTACACCTTC; cdr3_aa: CSAEDRMIGYGYTF
v_call: TRBV9; d_call: -; j_call: TRBJ2-1; clone_size: once; cdr3_nt: TGTGCCAGCAGCCCGCTGGGGGACGGCAGGGGCACTGAGCAGTTCTTC; cdr3_aa: CASSPLGDGRGTEQFF
v_call: TRBV7-2; d_call: -; j_call: TRBJ1-5; clone_size: -; cdr3_nt: TGTGCCAGCAGCTTATTGGGGCGGAAGCCCCAGCATTTT; cdr3_aa: CASSLLGRKPQHF
v_call: TRBV6-5; d_call: -; j_call: TRBJ2-5; clone_size: -; cdr3_nt: TGTGCCAGCAGCTCGCCTCGGCTACAAGAGACCCAGTACTTC; cdr3_aa: CASSSPRLQETQYF